Reported below is one T cell receptor (beta chain). Its antigen is currently not known. No qualities accompany the bases; no much larger clone lies one base away. Sequenced using an Illumina HiSeq 1500. TCRdb trimmed the raw reads at Q25, called clones with MiXCR and kept productive beta chains. Rows are combined by CDR3 protein, so each entry shows the most common genes and DNA. Counted in this sample were about 830,000 distinct CDR3 sequences; approximately 32% of them appeared once. The ten largest clones capture under 15% of the sample. The sample is drawn from a study of T cell repertoires in cytomegalovirus infection (dated by TCRdb to about 2019). At the level of the whole study: Alongside well-studied HLA-B-restricted epitopes, the peptide stimulations were aimed at recently identified HLA-C-restricted CMV epitopes, whose presentation resists viral immunomodulation. Donor HLA type was relevant to the analysis, as public TCR beta signatures indicated carriage of CMV infection together with the matching HLA type. What the work shows at the level of the full study, not this receptor alone: In both this cohort and an independent cohort of under 450 donors, the cumulative frequency of public TCR beta family members distinguished carriers of CMV infection plus the relevant HLA type. The ex vivo response was dominated by HLA-C-restricted CMV-specific TCR beta clonotypes, and the single most frequent clonotype in two of eight donors was supplied by these HLA-C-restricted clonotypes.

This sample's treatment or condition label indicates: in vitro stimulation with specific CMV peptide epitopes to enrich CMV-specific T cells. As encoded in the germline V gene, CDR1 is MRHNA while CDR2 is SNTAGT. Cut back by 6 bases and 2 bases, the V and J ends lie 7 bases apart. The CDR3 goes from the cysteine to the phenylalanine over 13 residues. The read is trimmed to its CDR3 DNA, 39 bases read in frame from base 1. This sequence was found in a human donor in good health (CMV status not recorded). Some clones in this sample may be carry-over from other donors' samples. The rearrangement joined TRBV6-4 to TRBJ2-2, with the D segment identity uncertain. The sample here was cultured CD8+ T cells from PBMCs, taken from culture after CMV antigen stimulation. The nucleotide sequence is TGTGCCAGCAGCGACGGAAACACCGGGGAGCTGTTTTTT. Its coded protein is CASSDGNTGELFF.